The 27 T cell receptor beta chains in this list originate from one sample, sequenced in a study of vaccination and CD4 T cells after COVID-19. These receptors' antigens are unknown. Treatment meaning: roughly 10-day PBMC culture with coronavirus spike peptide pools or control peptides (ViraFEST assay). One should note that the unexposed donor's CD4+ T cells were collected before the COVID-19 pandemic (2011-2018). With the Oncomine TCR Beta short-read assay, DNA from cultured CD4+ T cells was sequenced. TCRdb ran MiXCR on the PCR reads and lists one entry per CDR3 protein. The sample has some 5,900 distinct CDR3 sequences; approximately 30% are singletons. The sequenced material came from CD4+ T cells from blood, cultured in vitro. Receptors were obtained from a human donor in good health.

The CDR3, as DNA: TGTGCCAGTATCCCCCGCACCCAGGGGGCTCGAGCTTTCTTT. Amino acid sequence: CASIPRTQGARAFF. The chain is built from TRBV19 and TRBJ1-1, with 8 bases identical to TRBD1. The germline CDR1 and CDR2 sequences are LNHDA and SQIVND (reference sequence). V shed 7 bases and J 10 bases; nucleotides not matched to a gene: 14. This CDR3 comprises 14 residues.

This clonotype turned up a few times. V usage is TRBV21-1 and J usage is TRBJ1-5; the table assigns TRBD1, which was not confirmed against the DNA. TRBV21-1 has pseudogene status. This CDR3 has 15 residues. CDR3 loop: CASSPRSEGNQPQHF. In DNA form, the CDR3 reads TGTGCCAGCAGCCCCCGGTCTGAGGGCAATCAGCCCCAGCATTTT.

The chain combines TRBV27 with TRBJ2-1, with TRBD2 matching over 15 bases. The CDR3 length is 16 residues. V lost 3 bases and J lost 8; bases outside the gene matches: 5. From germline, CDR1 is MNHEY and CDR2 SMNVEV (reference sequence). The DNA for the CDR3 is TGTGCCAGCAGTTTTAGGACTAGCGGGGGGGTACATGAGCAGTTCTTC. It is translated as CASSFRTSGGVHEQFF.

In its sample, this clonotype was seen a few times. CDR3 DNA: TGTGCCGCTACCCTTTGGGATAGCAATCAGCCCCAGCATTTT. Its protein is CAATLWDSNQPQHF. This chain links TRBV6-1 with TRBJ1-5; D is uncertain. Looked up from germline, CDR1 is MNHNS and CDR2 is SASEGT. V lost 11 bases and J lost 0, with 14 bases in between. This CDR3 contains 14 residues.

The chain combines TRBV19 with TRBJ1-1, with D possibly being TRBD1 (5 bases). The CDR3 spans 14 residues. Germline-derived CDR1 and CDR2 are LNHDA and SQIVND (reference sequence). V was pared by 6 bases and J by 6 bases, with 17 bases between. As DNA, the CDR3 is TGTGCCAGTAGCCCCGACAGAATCGTAGCTGAAGCTTTCTTT. Its protein is CASSPDRIVAEAFF.

The chain recombines TRBV19 with TRBJ2-7; D is possibly TRBD2 (6 bases). The CDR3 runs 12 residues. With 5 bases removed from V and 3 bases from J, the gap between germline ends came to 8 bases. CDR1 LNHDA and CDR2 SQIVND come from the germline V gene (reference sequence). The CDR3 is CASSRGIYEQYF. The CDR3 DNA follows: TGTGCCAGTAGTCGGGGGATCTACGAGCAGTACTTC. The whole variable domain, filled in from reference TRBV19 and TRBJ2-7, reads DGGITQSPKYLFRKEGQNVTLSCEQNLNHDAMYWYRQDPGQGLRLIYYSQIVNDFQKGDIAEGYSVSREKKESFPLTVTSAQKNPTAFYLCASSRGIYEQYFGPGTRLTVT.

This clonotype was counted between two and nine times. This CDR3 reads CASGTGYGYTF. For the CDR3, the DNA is TGTGCTAGTGGGACCGGCTATGGCTACACCTTC. The chain employs TRBV12-5 and TRBJ1-2; D gene unclear. CDR1 is LGHNT and CDR2 is FRNRAP in the germline V gene. This CDR3 comprises 11 residues. V was pared by 6 bases and J by 4 bases, with 6 bases between.

This clonotype was picked up a small number of times. The V and J genes are TRBV6-9 and TRBJ1-5; 9 bases map to TRBD1. Germline V lookup: CDR1 MNHGY, CDR2 SVAAGI. V was pared by 7 bases and J by 2 bases, with 9 bases of the junction left unmatched. The CDR3 spans 16 residues. This CDR3 reads CASMGQGSSGNQPQHF. DNA of the CDR3: TGTGCCAGCATGGGACAGGGTAGTTCGGGCAATCAGCCCCAGCATTTT.

The chain has TRBV7-6 and TRBJ2-7, with 14 bases that match TRBD2. There are 18 residues in the CDR3. Germline CDR1 is SGHVS and CDR2 is FNYEAQ. Trimming removed 4 bases from V and 0 bases from J; junction bases left unmatched: 8. CDR3 residues: CASSSQTSGGADSYEQYF. CDR3 coding DNA: TGTGCCAGCAGCTCCCAGACTAGCGGGGGGGCGGACTCCTACGAGCAGTACTTC.

V usage is TRBV6-1 and J usage is TRBJ1-5; D ambiguous. Germline CDR1 and CDR2: MNHNS and SASEGT. This CDR3 has 14 amino acids. The germline V and J ends were trimmed by 5 bases and 3 bases, with 11 bases remaining between them. CDR3 coding DNA: TGTGCCAGCAGTATAGACGGAGTCAATCAGCCCCAGCATTTT. Amino acid sequence: CASSIDGVNQPQHF.

This chain connects TRBV20-1 to TRBJ2-3; 7 bases are a match to TRBD2. Germline CDR1 reads DFQATT; CDR2 reads SNEGSKA (reference sequence). This CDR3 has 15 residues. V was pared by 0 bases and J by 2 bases, with 5 bases of the junction left unmatched. The CDR3 bases are TGCAGTGCTAGAGATATTAGCGGGTCCACAGATACGCAGTATTTT. This sequence encodes CSARDISGSTDTQYF.

The DNA for the CDR3 is TGTGCCAGCAGTTACTCGGGGGTCGCCGGTGGCTACACCTTC. It is translated as CASSYSGVAGGYTF. This chain uses TRBV6-5 with TRBJ1-2; D may be TRBD1 (5 bases). The CDR3 loop spans 14 amino acids. Trimming pared 0 bases from V and 7 bases from J, leaving 12 bases between. Germline values: CDR1 MNHEY, CDR2 SVGAGI.

This clonotype was observed a handful of times. The gene calls are TRBV6-2 or TRBV6-3 and TRBJ1-1; D remains unclear. CDR3 length: 14 residues. CDR1 is MNHEY, CDR2 SVGEGT, per germline. The germline V and J ends were trimmed by 4 bases and 4 bases, with 13 bases remaining between them. The chain's CDR3 is CASSSPAGITEAFF. The CDR3 DNA reads as TGTGCCAGCAGTTCCCCCGCCGGGATCACTGAAGCTTTCTTT.

The chain combines TRBV14 with TRBJ2-6, with D unresolved. This CDR3 is built from 14 residues. Germline CDR1 and CDR2: SGHDN and FVKESK. The ends were cut back, 2 bases at V and 2 bases at J, with 4 bases in the middle. CDR3 protein: CASSQQTGANVLTF. CDR3 bases: TGTGCCAGCAGCCAACAAACTGGGGCCAACGTCCTGACTTTC.

J is TRBJ1-1 and V is TRBV5-1; D is perhaps TRBD1 (6 bases). The germline CDR1 and CDR2 sequences are SGHRS and YFSETQ. Trimming removed 3 bases at V and 5 bases at J, with 26 bases between. The length of the CDR3 is 18 residues. The CDR3 loop reads CASSSSRWVGARDTEAFF. For the CDR3, the DNA is TGCGCCAGCAGCTCCTCCCGGTGGGTGGGGGCGCGGGATACTGAAGCTTTCTTT.

The chain carries TRBV29-1 and TRBJ1-1; no firm D call. CDR1 SQVTM and CDR2 ANQGSEA come from the germline V gene. V shed 6 bases and J shed 11 bases, with 7 bases lying between them. This CDR3 is built from 8 residues. DNA of the CDR3: TGCAGCGTAGAGGATGCTTTCTTT. Translating it yields CSVEDAFF.

This clonotype has only a few counts. The chain has TRBV7-9 and TRBJ1-6, with no clear D. This CDR3 region has 15 residues. Trimming removed 2 bases from V and 5 bases from J, with 10 bases in between. In germline, CDR1 is SEHNR, CDR2 FQNEAQ (reference sequence). The CDR3 protein is CASSLLTLDNSPLHF. Written as DNA, the CDR3 is TGTGCCAGCAGCTTACTGACACTCGATAATTCACCCCTCCACTTT. The variable domain in full, with the rest retrieved from reference TRBV7-9 and TRBJ1-6, is DTGVSQNPRHKITKRGQNVTFRCDPISEHNRLYWYRQTLGQGPEFLTYFQNEAQLEKSRLLSDRFSAERPKGSFSTLEIQRTEQGDSAMYLCASSLLTLDNSPLHFGNGTRLTVT.

The J gene is TRBJ1-2, the V gene TRBV3-1; D unclear. Looked up from germline, CDR1 is LGHDT and CDR2 is YNNKEL (reference sequence). The CDR3 totals 11 residues. The V end lost 0 bases, the J end lost 8 bases, and 4 bases lay between the germline ends. The CDR3 region is CASSQETGYTF. The CDR3 nucleotides are TGTGCCAGCAGCCAAGAGACGGGCTACACCTTC.

The V call is TRBV19, the J call TRBJ1-2; D is perhaps TRBD1 (6 bases). Trimming removed 3 bases at V and 1 base at J, with 15 bases between. The germline V gene has CDR1 LNHDA and CDR2 SQIVND (reference sequence). This CDR3 has 16 amino acids. The CDR3, as DNA: TGTGCCAGTAGTATCCAGCGGGGGCCTGATAACTATGGCTACACCTTC. It specifies CASSIQRGPDNYGYTF.

By its share, this clonotype is medium-sized. The chain joins TRBV5-1 to TRBJ2-5; tentatively, D is TRBD1 (6 bases). With 4 bases removed from V and 4 bases from J, the gap between germline ends came to 20 bases. The germline CDR1 and CDR2 sequences are SGHRS and YFSETQ. This CDR3 region has 16 residues. This CDR3 reads CASSVDSRGPGETQYF. CDR3 nucleotides: TGCGCCAGCAGCGTTGACTCCAGGGGCCCAGGAGAGACCCAGTACTTC.

The sample holds a few counts of this clonotype. The genes are TRBV7-9 and TRBJ1-5; TRBD1 might be the D (6 bases). CDR1 is SEHNR and CDR2 is FQNEAQ in the germline V gene (reference sequence). The CDR3 is made up of 17 amino acids. V lost 5 bases to trimming and J lost 7 bases, with 24 bases between them. CDR3 bases: TGTGCCAGCAGCCCGCCTGGGGACACCCTTGGCGGGCAGCCCCAGCATTTT. Protein: CASSPPGDTLGGQPQHF.

The chain joins TRBV19 to TRBJ1-4, with D tentatively TRBD1 (6 bases). The CDR3 totals 13 residues. With 9 bases removed from V and 11 bases from J, the gap between germline ends came to 19 bases. The V gene's germline CDR1 is LNHDA and CDR2 SQIVND (reference sequence). The chain's CDR3 is CASQQTGAGKLFF. As DNA, the CDR3 is TGTGCCAGCCAGCAGACAGGTGCAGGGAAACTGTTTTTT.

The V call is TRBV2, the J call TRBJ1-5; D is unclear. The CDR3 is 14 residues long. Trimming removed 9 bases at V and 5 bases at J, with 17 bases between. Germline CDR1 SNHLY, CDR2 FYNNEI. The CDR3 protein is CASRGQEHDQPQHF. As DNA, the CDR3 is TGTGCCAGTCGGGGTCAGGAACATGATCAGCCCCAGCATTTT. Full variable domain (missing parts from reference TRBV2 and TRBJ1-5): EPEVTQTPSHQVTQMGQEVILRCVPISNHLYFYWYRQILGQKVEFLVSFYNNEISEKSEIFDDQFSVERPDGSNFTLKIRSTKLEDSAMYFCASRGQEHDQPQHFGDGTRLSIL.

The V call is TRBV6-2 or TRBV6-3, the J call TRBJ1-5; TRBD1 might be the D (6 bases). The germline gives CDR1 MNHEY, CDR2 SVGEGT. This CDR3 is 14 amino acids long. V lost 4 bases and J 6 bases, leaving 13 bases between the germline ends. The CDR3, as DNA: TGTGCCAGCAGTTGGACAGTCGACGGTCAGCCCCAGCATTTT. It specifies CASSWTVDGQPQHF.

The chain uses TRBV11-2 and TRBJ2-7; 7 bases align to TRBD1. The CDR3 consists of 15 residues. Germline V lookup: CDR1 SGHAT, CDR2 FQNNGV. Unmatched junction bases numbered 5, after V lost 0 bases and J lost 3 bases. CDR3 protein: CASSLDPGQLYEQYF. CDR3 sequence (DNA): TGTGCCAGCAGCTTAGACCCGGGACAGCTCTACGAGCAGTACTTC.

The chain employs TRBV5-4 and TRBJ1-2; D remains ambiguous. Germline V gene lookup returns CDR1 SGHNT and CDR2 YYREEE (reference sequence). V lost 2 bases and J 0 bases, leaving 5 bases between the germline ends. CDR3 length: 13 residues. As DNA, the CDR3 is TGTGCCAGCAGCTTAAACACTAACTATGGCTACACCTTC. Protein product: CASSLNTNYGYTF.

The rearrangement joins TRBV7-9 to TRBJ1-1; D uncertain. In germline, CDR1 is SEHNR, CDR2 FQNEAQ (reference sequence). The V end lost 1 base, the J end lost 5 bases, and 8 bases lay between the germline ends. CDR3 length equals 13 residues. The CDR3 here is CASSLGAITEAFF. In DNA, the CDR3 is TGTGCCAGCAGCTTAGGGGCGATAACTGAAGCTTTCTTT.